This entry lists 5 T cell receptor beta chains sequenced from one sample in a study of T-cell memory formation after mild COVID-19. TCRdb re-derived calls from the 5' RACE reads in MiXCR, one entry per CDR3 protein. The table lists roughly 170,000 distinct CDR3 sequences, less than 20% of them singletons. Sequences were obtained from PBMCs or a T cell subset sorted from them (not recorded which). The source is a man between 18 and 29 years old who had mild COVID-19 (a few samples of this study predate the infection). Cell type and time point are not known.

This clonotype has more than one count but fewer than ten. The chain links TRBV6-6 to TRBJ2-7; D is unresolved. Germline V lookup: CDR1 MNHNY, CDR2 SVGAGI (reference sequence). V was shortened by 4 bases and J by 5 bases, with 12 bases between the two germline ends. The CDR3 totals 13 residues. CDR3 DNA sequence: TGTGCCAGCAGTTTCGCGGCCGTGGACGAGCAGTACGTC. Its protein product is CASSFAAVDEQYV.

This clonotype was observed a handful of times. The chain recombines TRBV12-3 or TRBV12-4 with TRBJ1-4; TRBD1 aligns across 7 bases. With 5 bases clipped from V and 7 bases from J, the junction kept 13 bases outside the gene matches. The length of the CDR3 is 16 residues. The CDR3 spells CASSLHRGGIAEKLFF. CDR3 in DNA: TGTGCCAGCAGTCTACACAGGGGAGGCATAGCTGAAAAACTGTTTTTT.

This clonotype was picked up one time. V and J are TRBV20-1 and TRBJ1-4; a possible D gene is TRBD1 (6 bases). V lost 3 bases, J lost 8 bases, and 13 bases lay in between. This CDR3 comprises 13 residues. CDR1 is DFQATT and CDR2 is SNEGSKA in the germline V gene (reference sequence). The CDR3 here is CSARARGREKLFF. As DNA, the CDR3 is TGCAGTGCTAGGGCCAGGGGAAGGGAAAAACTGTTTTTT.

This chain uses TRBV7-2 with TRBJ2-7; no clear D gene. Between the trimmed V and J ends, which lost 2 bases and 6 bases, there was a span of 8 bases. CDR3 length: 12 residues. The germline CDR1 and CDR2 sequences are SGHTA and FQGNSA. This CDR3 reads CASSLIGLEQYF. The CDR3, as DNA: TGTGCCAGCAGCTTAATTGGTCTCGAGCAGTACTTC.

This chain joins TRBV7-2 and TRBJ2-1; D is perhaps TRBD1 (5 bases). V gave up 1 base and J gave up 6 bases, with 16 bases separating them. CDR3 length: 16 amino acids. Germline CDR1 and CDR2: SGHTA and FQGNSA. Written as DNA, the CDR3 is TGTGCCAGCAGCTTAGGCACAGGCGCCATTATCAATGAGCAGTTCTTC. Translated: CASSLGTGAIINEQFF.